This T cell receptor (beta chain) was profiled in a study of T cell responses to AZD1222 COVID-19 vaccine. Study-level points and caveats: Along spike, vaccine-associated CD4 TCRs were found throughout, with dominance at 160-218 and 743-854.

After removal of 4 bases from V and 3 bases from J, the junction contained 2 bases not matched to a gene. The CDR3 covers 13 residues. TCRdb keeps only in-frame clones here, not all; method: immunoSEQ multiplex PCR. The table has about 86,000 clones, around nine tenths seen once. As regards this clone: What it recognizes is unknown.

This TCR was recovered from an adult who received the AZD1222 COVID-19 vaccine. Sample: peripheral blood, taken 28 days after the second AZD1222 dose. The chain uses TRBV12-3 or TRBV12-4 and TRBJ1-2; 7 bases are shared with TRBD1. This CDR3 is CASSSGGYYGYTF. The CDR3 bases are TGTGCCAGCAGTTCAGGGGGTTACTATGGCTACACCTTC.